Listed below are T cell receptor beta chains from one sample, sequenced in a study of cytomegalovirus exposure and HLA in healthy donors. Sequencing was performed with immunoSEQ multiplex PCR; in TCRdb, only in-frame clones are kept and a portion is missing. The top ten clones hold roughly 0.6% of a sample with 200,000 to 250,000 clones, around 76% of them seen once. The sample consisted of PBMCs. These receptors were obtained from a man aged 18 to 35 in good health and CMV-seronegative. Both conserved end residues are part of each CDR3. D genes are given only for firm matches. Part of the rows lack a size; the others show once, few, many or a class for expanded clones.

j_call | clone_size | v_call | d_call | cdr3_aa | cdr3_nt
TRBJ1-3 | - | TRBV7-8 | - | CASSLQGLTGNTIYF | TGTGCCAGCAGCTTACAGGGGCTCACTGGAAACACCATATATTTT
TRBJ2-5 | - | TRBV14 | - | CASSQGFVVQETQYF | TGTGCCAGCAGCCAAGGTTTTGTCGTTCAAGAGACCCAGTACTTC
TRBJ2-5 | - | TRBV27 | - | CASSLSRVQETQYF | TGTGCCAGCAGTTTATCGAGGGTTCAAGAGACCCAGTACTTC
TRBJ2-1 | - | TRBV9 | TRBD1 | CASSVGQGGFNEQFF | TGTGCCAGCAGCGTCGGACAGGGGGGTTTTAATGAGCAGTTCTTC
TRBJ1-1 | - | TRBV9 | - | CASSASGQLNTEAFF | TGTGCCAGCAGCGCCTCGGGACAACTGAACACTGAAGCTTTCTTT
TRBJ2-1 | - | TRBV25-1 | - | CASATSGASYNEQFF | TGTGCCAGCGCAACCTCGGGAGCGTCCTACAATGAGCAGTTCTTC
TRBJ1-5 | - | TRBV19 | - | CASSFTIYQPQHF | TGTGCCAGTAGTTTTACTATCTATCAGCCCCAGCATTTT
TRBJ2-5 | - | TRBV5-4 | - | CASSSYWALQETQYF | TGTGCCAGCAGTTCTTATTGGGCCTTACAAGAGACCCAGTACTTC
TRBJ1-2 | - | TRBV5-4 | - | CASSLGGQVGDYGYTF | TGTGCCAGCAGCTTGGGAGGCCAAGTAGGGGACTATGGCTACACCTTC
TRBJ2-6 | - | TRBV4-2 | - | CASSQYEGQTSGANVLTF | TGTGCCAGCAGCCAATATGAGGGCCAGACCTCTGGGGCCAACGTCCTGACTTTC
TRBJ2-7 | - | TRBV27 | - | CASSPRTDTSSYEQYF | TGTGCCAGCAGCCCCAGAACAGACACGAGCTCCTACGAGCAGTACTTC
TRBJ2-1 | - | TRBV10-3 | TRBD2 | CAIRYTSGSEQFF | TGTGCCATCAGATACACTAGCGGGAGTGAGCAGTTCTTC
TRBJ1-2 | - | TRBV27 | - | CASSFLTNYGYTF | TGTGCCAGCAGTTTCCTTACTAACTATGGCTACACCTTC
TRBJ1-1 | - | TRBV6-1 | - | CASSSQGLANTEAFF | TGTGCCAGCAGTTCTCAGGGACTGGCGAACACTGAAGCTTTCTTT
TRBJ2-1 | few | TRBV7-6 | TRBD2 | CASSLETSGRYNEQFF | TGTGCCAGCAGCTTAGAGACTAGCGGGAGGTACAATGAGCAGTTCTTC
TRBJ2-1 | once | TRBV6-5 | TRBD2 | CASSYSRTSGYNEQFF | TGTGCCAGCAGTTACTCGAGGACTAGCGGTTACAATGAGCAGTTCTTC
TRBJ1-5 | - | TRBV30 | - | CAWSVQGIRTQHF | TGTGCCTGGAGTGTACAGGGAATCAGGACCCAGCATTTT
TRBJ2-3 | - | TRBV28 | TRBD1 | CASSLWDSTDTQYF | TGTGCCAGCAGTCTCTGGGACAGTACAGATACGCAGTATTTT
TRBJ2-1 | - | TRBV9 | TRBD2 | CASSATSGGYNEQFF | TGTGCCAGCAGCGCGACTAGCGGGGGGTACAATGAGCAGTTCTTC
TRBJ2-1 | - | TRBV5-4 | TRBD2 | CASSLVLAGVGEQFF | TGTGCCAGCAGCTTGGTTTTAGCGGGAGTGGGTGAGCAGTTCTTC
TRBJ2-7 | - | TRBV25-1 | - | CASSFGTRVFYEQYF | TGTGCCAGCTCCTTCGGTACACGGGTTTTCTACGAGCAGTACTTC
TRBJ2-3 | - | TRBV9 | TRBD2 | CASSPSPAGVADTQYF | TGTGCCAGCAGCCCCAGCCCAGCGGGAGTCGCAGATACGCAGTATTTT
TRBJ1-6 | few | TRBV25-1 | TRBD1 | CASTGGADSPLHF | TGTGCCTCGACAGGGGGCGCTGATTCACCCCTCCACTTT
TRBJ2-3 | few | TRBV5-1 | - | CATTSGTLPTDTQYF | TGCGCCACCACCTCAGGGACTCTACCCACAGATACGCAGTATTTT
TRBJ2-7 | - | TRBV13 | - | CASSLVSGYEQYF | TGTGCCAGCAGCTTAGTAAGCGGGTACGAGCAGTACTTC
TRBJ2-1 | - | TRBV5-4 | - | CASSRRLASSYNEQFF | TGTGCCAGCAGCCGGAGGCTAGCAAGCTCCTACAATGAGCAGTTCTTC
TRBJ1-3 | - | TRBV9 | - | CASSVGWDTYGNTIYF | TGTGCCAGCAGCGTAGGATGGGACACATATGGAAACACCATATATTTT
TRBJ2-7 | - | TRBV6-5 | TRBD2 | CASTEAGGLSYEQYF | TGTGCCAGCACCGAAGCGGGAGGGTTATCCTACGAGCAGTACTTC
TRBJ2-3 | few | TRBV10-1 | TRBD2 | CASSRLAGGADTQYF | TGCGCCAGCAGTAGACTAGCGGGAGGCGCAGATACGCAGTATTTT
TRBJ1-4 | - | TRBV27 | - | CASSLFTTPNEKLFF | TGTGCCAGCAGTTTATTCACGACACCGAATGAAAAACTGTTTTTT
TRBJ2-3 | - | TRBV7-7 | - | CASSLGPSTSTDTQYF | TGTGCTAGCAGCTTAGGTCCGTCAACTAGCACAGATACGCAGTATTTT
TRBJ2-7 | - | TRBV28 | TRBD1 | CASTGQGAGNNEQYF | TGTGCCAGCACCGGACAGGGGGCCGGGAATAACGAGCAGTACTTC
TRBJ2-2 | - | TRBV13 | TRBD2 | CASSHGLAGVVTGELFF | TGTGCCAGCAGCCATGGACTAGCGGGAGTTGTCACCGGGGAGCTGTTTTTT
TRBJ2-1 | - | TRBV29-1 | TRBD1 | CSVVGQGAYNEQFF | TGCAGCGTTGTGGGACAGGGGGCCTACAATGAGCAGTTCTTC
TRBJ2-1 | - | TRBV7-9 | TRBD2 | CASSRTSGSNEQFF | TGTGCCAGCAGCCGCACTAGCGGGAGCAATGAGCAGTTCTTC
TRBJ1-4 | once | TRBV29-1 | - | CSVRDAGYEKLFF | TGCAGCGTTAGGGATGCAGGGTACGAAAAACTGTTTTTT
TRBJ1-1 | - | TRBV5-1 | - | CASSRGQNTEAFF | TGCGCCAGCAGCAGGGGACAGAACACTGAAGCTTTCTTT
TRBJ2-1 | - | TRBV6-6 | TRBD2 | CASSYSRGYNEQFF | TGTGCCAGCAGTTACTCGCGGGGGTACAATGAGCAGTTCTTC
TRBJ2-7 | - | TRBV2 | - | CASSEVVYEQYF | TGTGCCAGCAGTGAGGTAGTTTACGAGCAGTACTTC
TRBJ1-4 | - | TRBV28 | - | CASSTRRSYEKLFF | TGTGCCAGCAGTACGAGGAGGAGCTATGAAAAACTGTTTTTT
TRBJ2-5 | - | TRBV6-5 | - | CASSYRGQETQYF | TGTGCCAGCAGTTACAGGGGGCAAGAGACCCAGTACTTC
TRBJ2-7 | - | TRBV29-1 | - | CSVGGGKIGNYEQYF | TGCAGCGTTGGTGGCGGGAAAATCGGGAACTACGAGCAGTACTTC
TRBJ1-5 | - | TRBV6-1 | - | CASSPGFLSNQPQHF | TGTGCCAGCAGCCCAGGTTTTTTGAGCAATCAGCCCCAGCATTTT
TRBJ1-5 | - | TRBV18 | - | CASSHGENQPQHF | TGTGCCAGCTCGCACGGGGAGAATCAGCCCCAGCATTTT
TRBJ1-2 | - | TRBV27 | TRBD1 | CASSSGQGAHYGYTF | TGTGCCAGCAGTTCCGGACAGGGGGCTCACTATGGCTACACCTTC
TRBJ2-3 | - | TRBV2 | TRBD2 | CASSVTTSGKDTQYF | TGTGCCAGCAGTGTCACTACTAGCGGGAAAGATACGCAGTATTTT
TRBJ1-4 | - | TRBV21-1 | - | CASSKCPGPGGEKLFF | TGTGCCAGCAGCAAGTGCCCGGGACCCGGGGGTGAAAAACTGTTTTTT
TRBJ1-6 | - | TRBV30 | - | CAWSADRGSYNSPLHF | TGTGCCTGGAGCGCGGACAGAGGTTCCTATAATTCACCCCTCCACTTT
TRBJ2-7 | few | TRBV7-6 | - | CASSFRGVSYEQYF | TGTGCCAGCAGCTTCAGGGGGGTCTCCTACGAGCAGTACTTC
TRBJ1-1 | - | TRBV7-9 | TRBD1 | CASSSRDRDGNTEAFF | TGTGCCAGCAGCTCACGGGACAGGGATGGGAACACTGAAGCTTTCTTT
TRBJ1-1 | - | TRBV4-1 | - | CASSHQGWTEAFF | TGCGCCAGCAGCCACCAGGGTTGGACTGAAGCTTTCTTT
TRBJ1-6 | - | TRBV10-3 | - | CAISVSAGLDSPLHF | TGTGCCATCAGTGTGAGTGCAGGCCTGGATTCACCCCTCCACTTT
TRBJ2-5 | - | TRBV2 | - | CASSEMGAGTQYF | TGTGCCAGCAGCGAGATGGGGGCAGGGACCCAGTACTTC
TRBJ2-4 | - | TRBV4-1 | - | CASSQVRGEGVGRNIQYF | TGCGCCAGCAGCCAGGTCCGGGGCGAGGGGGTGGGTCGAAACATTCAGTACTTC
TRBJ2-3 | - | TRBV5-4 | TRBD1 | CASSRGQGGTDTQYF | TGTGCCAGCAGCAGGGGACAGGGGGGAACAGATACGCAGTATTTT